The text below deals with one TCR beta chain. V lost 5 bases to trimming and J lost 1 base, with 8 bases between them. The CDR3 is 13 amino acids. Germline CDR1 KGHSH, CDR2 LQKENI. This sample was included in a study of blood T cell repertoires in COVID-19. As for the study in general: Spain, Italy and the United States supplied samples that represented acute and convalescent COVID-19. Nucleic acid was either cDNA or gDNA, and it came from T cells, B-cell-depleted T cells, or PBMCs.

Source study methods: Amplification of reference gene primers provided the estimated nucleated cell counts. The data were produced by immunoSEQ multiplex PCR, yet TCRdb's version contains in-frame clones alone and is incomplete. V and J calls and clone size come straight from that table; D and trimming were deduced from the DNA. Among about 55,000 clones, roughly four fifths were seen once, and the ten largest hold about 6.2%. The chain employs TRBV18 and TRBJ1-2, with D hard to call. The TCR originated in a human donor in a cohort sampled during active or convalescent COVID-19. Sequenced sample: peripheral blood. DNA of the CDR3: TGTGCCAGCTCAATACAGAGTAACTATGGCTACACCTTC. Translating it yields CASSIQSNYGYTF.